This TCR beta chain stems from a study of Ad26.COV2.S vaccination and SARS-CoV-2 variants. On the study more broadly: The donor was enrolled in the Ad26.COV2.S arm of the COV1001 trial. Recipients of Ad26.COV2.S got it intramuscularly, once or twice 56 days apart. Study-level results: Post-vaccination breadth of spike-specific CD8+ and CD4+ T cell responses was reportedly substantial.

This clone has a single count. Its antigen is undetermined. Treatment given: roughly 18 received Ad26.COV2.S at low or high dose, single or two shots; 5 received placebo; per-sample allocation not given. The samples date from day 63 after the first vaccine or placebo injection. Profiled with immunoSEQ multiplex PCR; TCRdb holds only in-frame clones, not every one. This sample has around 310,000 clones, with 90% found just once. The ends were cut back, 0 bases at V and 7 bases at J, with 15 bases in the middle. There are 15 residues in the CDR3. Germline V lookup: CDR1 SGHAT, CDR2 FQNNGV. The sequence derives from a person aged 18-65 years who received the Ad26.COV2.S COVID-19 vaccine or a placebo. This chain joins TRBV11-2 and TRBJ1-2, with D perhaps TRBD1 (6 bases). This specimen was peripheral blood, taken in a trial of Ad26.COV2.S vaccine versus placebo. This chain's CDR3 is CASSLDPRGAVGYTF. The CDR3 coding sequence is TGTGCCAGCAGCTTAGATCCGAGGGGGGCGGTTGGCTACACCTTC.